The next 26 T cell receptor beta chains were all read from a single sample in a study of cytomegalovirus exposure and HLA in healthy donors. Primers for the PCR totalled 60 Vbeta and 13 Jbeta. Using immunoSEQ multiplex PCR, the repertoire was profiled, and TCRdb retains in-frame clones only, with some absent. Of approximately 110,000 clones detected, around 70% appear once; the ten largest clones hold approximately 3.8%. The sequencing sample was made of PBMCs. These receptors were obtained from a woman aged 35 to 49 in good health and CMV-seronegative.

The chain couples TRBV10-1 to TRBJ2-3; 9 bases match TRBD2. Per the germline V gene, CDR1 is WNHNN and CDR2 is SYGVQD (reference sequence). Losses at the gene ends were 4 bases for V and 0 bases for J; bases not matched to a gene: 11. This CDR3 has 18 residues. CDR3 coding DNA: TGCGCCAGCAGTGCCACTAGCGGGCCAGATTCTAGCACAGATACGCAGTATTTT. Its protein is CASSATSGPDSSTDTQYF.

On this clone: At one of its ends the junction is not consistent with the germline gene, which may arise from a read error. The chain links TRBV7-9 to TRBJ1-5, with 9 bases lining up with TRBD1. Germline V gives CDR1 SEHNR, CDR2 FQNEAQ (reference sequence). This CDR3 region has 17 residues. For the CDR3, the DNA is TGTTCCAGCAGCTCGGACAGGGGCCTTGGGGGCAATCAGCCCCAGCATTTT. It yields the protein CSSSSDRGLGGNQPQHF. The variable domain in full, with the rest retrieved from reference TRBV7-9 and TRBJ1-5, is DTGVSQNPRHKITKRGQNVTFRCDPISEHNRLYWYRQTLGQGPEFLTYFQNEAQLEKSRLLSDRFSAERPKGSFSTLEIQRTEQGDSAMYLCSSSSDRGLGGNQPQHFGDGTRLSIL.

V and J are TRBV10-3 and TRBJ2-1; 13 nucleotides align to TRBD2. J gave up 5 bases and V 6 bases, and 10 bases lay outside the gene matches. This CDR3 comprises 17 residues. From germline, CDR1 is ENHRY and CDR2 SYGVKD. CDR3 sequence reads: CAISGRTSGSPNNEQFF. The CDR3 DNA reads TGTGCCATCAGCGGGAGGACTAGCGGGAGCCCCAACAATGAGCAGTTCTTC.

The chain uses TRBV9 and TRBJ2-2; 7 bases align to TRBD2. The CDR3 spans 14 residues. J gave up 6 bases and V 6 bases, and 8 bases lay outside the gene matches. Germline V lookup: CDR1 SGDLS, CDR2 YYNGEE. The CDR3 here is CASTTSLGAGELFF. CDR3 bases: TGTGCCAGCACGACTAGCCTGGGGGCCGGGGAGCTGTTTTTT.

This clone appeared once. The V call is TRBV27, the J call TRBJ1-4, with 7 bases aligning to TRBD1. Germline V gene data show CDR1 as MNHEY and CDR2 as SMNVEV (reference sequence). J gave up 8 bases and V 6 bases, and 6 bases lay outside the gene matches. CDR3 length equals 13 residues. In nucleotides, the CDR3 is TGTGCCAGCAGAACAGGGGAAATCGAAAAACTGTTTTTT. Amino acids: CASRTGEIEKLFF.

The V and J genes are TRBV7-9 and TRBJ1-1, with D unresolved. CDR1 is SEHNR and CDR2 is FQNEAQ in the germline V gene (reference sequence). This CDR3 spans 12 amino acids. With 1 base removed from V and 6 bases from J, the gap between germline ends came to 6 bases. This CDR3 is CASSLVAAEAFF. DNA of the CDR3: TGTGCCAGCAGCTTAGTGGCGGCTGAAGCTTTCTTT.

CDR3 nucleotide sequence: TGTGCCAGCAGACCCCAGACAATTAAAGAGACCCAGTACTTC. Residues: CASRPQTIKETQYF. The gene calls are TRBV28 and TRBJ2-5; D is unclear. Germline assignment: CDR1 MDHEN and CDR2 SYDVKM. The CDR3 consists of 14 residues. Trimming removed 6 bases at V and 3 bases at J, with 14 bases between. Full variable domain (remainder filled in from reference TRBV28 and TRBJ2-5): DVKVTQSSRYLVKRTGEKVFLECVQDMDHENMFWYRQDPGLGLRLIYFSYDVKMKEKGDIPEGYSVSREKKERFSLILESASTNQTSMYLCASRPQTIKETQYFGPGTRLLVL.

This chain joins TRBV30 and TRBJ1-4, with 8 nucleotides matching TRBD1. The CDR3 extends over 17 amino acids. CDR1 and CDR2 from the germline V gene are GTSNPN and SVGIG (reference sequence). V lost 1 base, J lost 0 bases, and 7 bases stayed unmatched. The DNA for the CDR3 is TGTGCCTGGAGTGCCCACAGGGGGGGGGCAACTAATGAAAAACTGTTTTTT. It translates to CAWSAHRGGATNEKLFF.

The chain has TRBV27 and TRBJ1-2, with TRBD1 matching over 9 bases. The CDR3 has 13 amino acids. With V trimmed by 6 bases and J by 6 bases, 5 bases remained unmatched. Looked up from germline, CDR1 is MNHEY and CDR2 is SMNVEV (reference sequence). Here the CDR3 DNA reads TGTGCCAGCAGCCGGACAGGGGCGAATGGCTACACCTTC. It specifies CASSRTGANGYTF.

The chain combines TRBV4-1 with TRBJ2-7; 9 nucleotides match TRBD2. CDR3 length: 15 amino acids. With 1 base clipped from V and 3 bases from J, the junction kept 4 bases outside the gene matches. CDR1 and CDR2 (germline): MGHRA, YSYEKL. The CDR3 coding sequence is TGCGCCAGCAGCCAAGCGGCGGGGGGGCTCTACGAGCAGTACTTC. This codes for CASSQAAGGLYEQYF.

This chain connects TRBV11-2 to TRBJ1-3; no reliable D call. CDR1 and CDR2 (germline): SGHAT, FQNNGV. Trimming shortened V by 1 base and J by 4 bases, and 8 bases separated the two germline ends. This CDR3 has 14 residues. The CDR3 here is CASSLGAPGNTIYF. CDR3 nucleotides: TGTGCCAGCAGCTTAGGCGCACCAGGAAACACCATATATTTT.

This clone was seen more than once but under ten times. The V and J genes are TRBV11-1 and TRBJ2-5; 7 nucleotides line up with TRBD1. With 3 bases clipped from V and 9 bases from J, the junction kept 4 bases outside the gene matches. The V gene's germline CDR1 is SGHAT and CDR2 FQDESV (reference sequence). The CDR3 spans 12 residues. The CDR3 DNA is TGTGCCAGCAGCTTGGGCCAGGGGGCCCAGTACTTC. Amino acids: CASSLGQGAQYF.

A note on this clone: This sample includes further DNA sequences coding for the same CDR3. J is TRBJ1-6 and V is TRBV5-4; 8 bases match TRBD1. CDR1 and CDR2 (germline): SGHNT, YYREEE (reference sequence). V lost 4 bases to trimming and J lost 10 bases; unmatched junction nucleotides: 7. This CDR3 comprises 14 residues. The CDR3 is CASSLGQGGSPLHF. The CDR3 DNA reads TGTGCCAGCAGCCTCGGACAGGGCGGGTCACCCCTCCACTTT.

The V gene is TRBV4-1, the J gene TRBJ2-6, with D perhaps matching TRBD2 (6 bases). The CDR3 has 16 residues. V was pared by 0 bases and J by 1 base, with 7 bases between. Germline V CDR1 and CDR2: MGHRA, YSYEKL. In DNA, the CDR3 is TGCGCCAGCAGCCAAGATCGGGGGTCTGGGGCCAACGTCCTGACTTTC. It is translated as CASSQDRGSGANVLTF.

The V and J genes are TRBV7-9 and TRBJ1-4, with D maybe TRBD1 (5 bases). Trimming removed 0 bases from V and 10 bases from J, with 9 bases in between. Germline CDR1 is SEHNR and CDR2 is FQNEAQ (reference sequence). The CDR3 totals 13 residues. The CDR3 DNA sequence: TGTGCCAGCAGCTTAGCCCGGCAGGGAAAACTGTTTTTT. The encoded protein is CASSLARQGKLFF. Drawing the rest from reference TRBV7-9 and TRBJ1-4, the complete variable domain is DTGVSQNPRHKITKRGQNVTFRCDPISEHNRLYWYRQTLGQGPEFLTYFQNEAQLEKSRLLSDRFSAERPKGSFSTLEIQRTEQGDSAMYLCASSLARQGKLFFGSGTQLSVL.

The CDR3 region is CASSPETGYTGELFF. The CDR3, as DNA: TGTGCCAGCAGTCCCGAGACAGGGTACACCGGGGAGCTGTTTTTT. The chain is built from TRBV27 and TRBJ2-2; 7 bases agree with TRBD1. After removal of 5 bases from V and 3 bases from J, the junction contained 6 bases not matched to a gene. Germline loops: CDR1 MNHEY, CDR2 SMNVEV (reference sequence). The CDR3 totals 15 residues.

V and J are TRBV11-1 and TRBJ2-2; unclear D gene. The CDR3 has 15 residues. Germline lookup yields CDR1 SGHAT and CDR2 FQDESV (reference sequence). Trimming shortened V by 5 bases and J by 5 bases, and 15 bases separated the two germline ends. CDR3 sequence (DNA): TGTGCCAGCAGCCGCTCTCCATACACAACCGGGGAGCTGTTTTTT. This codes for CASSRSPYTTGELFF.

The J gene is TRBJ2-7, the V gene TRBV11-1, with TRBD1 identical over 8 bases. This CDR3 has 14 residues. Germline assignment: CDR1 SGHAT and CDR2 FQDESV (reference sequence). V trimming: 1 base; J trimming: 5 bases; junction bases outside the gene matches: 4. The CDR3: CASSLGQGANEQYF. The CDR3 bases are TGTGCCAGCAGCTTAGGGCAGGGGGCCAACGAGCAGTACTTC.

The chain links TRBV27 to TRBJ2-1; the match to TRBD1 covers 8 bases. The length of the CDR3 is 14 residues. The trim removed 3 bases at V and 9 bases at J, leaving 7 bases unmatched. The germline V gene has CDR1 MNHEY and CDR2 SMNVEV (reference sequence). The CDR3 reads CASSFTGGSGEQFF. The CDR3 region has the DNA TGTGCCAGCAGTTTTACAGGGGGATCAGGTGAGCAGTTCTTC.

The V gene is TRBV19, the J gene TRBJ2-2; D perhaps matches TRBD2 (5 bases). This CDR3 is built from 14 residues. V was trimmed by 6 bases and J by 7 bases, leaving 15 bases between them. Looked up from germline, CDR1 is LNHDA and CDR2 is SQIVND (reference sequence). The CDR3: CASRGSVGIGELFF. The CDR3 DNA follows: TGTGCCAGTAGGGGGAGCGTGGGGATCGGGGAGCTGTTTTTT.

CDR3 DNA sequence: TGTGCCAGCAGCTTGACAGAAGAAACGCAGTATTTT. Its translation: CASSLTEETQYF. The chain uses TRBV7-2 and TRBJ2-3, with D tentatively TRBD1 (5 bases). The CDR3 extends over 12 amino acids. Trimming cost V 3 bases and J 9 bases, with 10 bases left between them. Germline V CDR1 and CDR2: SGHTA, FQGNSA.

J is TRBJ2-1 and V is TRBV5-6; tentative D call: TRBD2 (5 bases). In germline, CDR1 is SGHDT, CDR2 YYEEEE. V lost 1 base and J 1 base, leaving 15 bases between the germline ends. This CDR3 region has 17 residues. CDR3 bases: TGTGCCAGCAGCTTGAGTTTGGGAGCTCCTTCCTACAATGAGCAGTTCTTC. Its protein product is CASSLSLGAPSYNEQFF.

This clone occurred a few times. The chain combines TRBV9 with TRBJ1-3; D remains unclear. The CDR3 contains 15 residues. The V and J ends lost 10 bases and 0 bases respectively, with 17 bases between them. Per the germline V gene, CDR1 is SGDLS and CDR2 is YYNGEE. In nucleotides, the CDR3 is TGTGCCCCCTGGGGAGGCCCTTTCTCTGGAAACACCATATATTTT. Amino acid sequence: CAPWGGPFSGNTIYF.

V is TRBV20-1 and J is TRBJ2-5; D unresolved. Trimming took 6 bases from V and 1 from J, leaving 3 bases between them. This CDR3 region has 10 residues. Germline lookup yields CDR1 DFQATT and CDR2 SNEGSKA (reference sequence). CDR3 coding DNA: TGCAGTGCGGCCCAAGAGACCCAGTACTTC. Translation: CSAAQETQYF.

The chain has TRBV9 and TRBJ2-5; D is undetermined. The DNA end is more similar to TRBJ2-7, so the J call may be wrong. The CDR3 runs 14 residues. The germline CDR1 and CDR2 sequences are SGDLS and YYNGEE. The CDR3 region is CASSVASVSYEQYF. DNA for the CDR3: TGTGCCAGCAGCGTAGCTTCGGTGTCCTACGAGCAGTACTTC.

The chain joins TRBV28 to TRBJ1-4; 8 bases are shared with TRBD1. This CDR3 region has 14 residues. With V trimmed by 2 bases and J by 6 bases, 2 bases remained unmatched. The germline CDR1 and CDR2 sequences are MDHEN and SYDVKM. The CDR3 here is CASSLGQGDEKLFF. CDR3 nucleotides: TGTGCCAGCAGTTTAGGACAGGGAGATGAAAAACTGTTTTTT.